Given below is one T cell receptor beta chain in context. Method: immunoSEQ multiplex PCR; TCRdb's copy keeps in-frame clones and lacks some. The sample has a few million clones, 90% to 95% seen once; the top ten hold approximately 0.4%. The entry originates in a study of shared clonotypes between healthy human individuals. For the study at large: Those who served as donors were a couple of women and a few men between the ages of 18 and 49.

This CDR3 is built from 15 residues. CDR1 and CDR2 from the germline V gene are SGHAT and FQNNGV. After removal of 8 bases from V and 4 bases from J, the junction contained 12 bases not matched to a gene. What was sequenced was naive CD4+ T cells from PBMCs. Described subset: CD45RA+ positively selected. The chain couples TRBV11-2 to TRBJ2-5; 8 nucleotides align to TRBD2. The clonotype comes from a man aged 18 to 29 in good health. Some clones in this sample may be carry-over from other donors' samples. This chain's CDR3 is CASSRRSGGPETQYF. For the CDR3, the DNA is TGTGCCAGCTCCCGACGGTCGGGAGGGCCAGAGACCCAGTACTTC.